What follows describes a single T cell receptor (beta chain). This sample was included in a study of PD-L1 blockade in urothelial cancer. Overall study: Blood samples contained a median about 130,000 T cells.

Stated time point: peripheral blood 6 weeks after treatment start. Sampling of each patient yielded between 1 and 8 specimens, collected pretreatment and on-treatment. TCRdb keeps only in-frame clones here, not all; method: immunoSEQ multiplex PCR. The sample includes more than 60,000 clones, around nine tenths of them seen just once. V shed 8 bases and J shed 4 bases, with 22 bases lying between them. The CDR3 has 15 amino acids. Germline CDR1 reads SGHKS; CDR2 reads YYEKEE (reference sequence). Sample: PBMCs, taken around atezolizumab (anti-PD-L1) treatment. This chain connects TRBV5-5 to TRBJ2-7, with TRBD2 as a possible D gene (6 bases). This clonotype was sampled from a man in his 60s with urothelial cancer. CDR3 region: CASRLGLSEGYEQYF. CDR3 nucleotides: TGTGCCAGTCGGCTGGGACTCTCAGAGGGGTACGAGCAGTACTTC.